This T cell receptor (beta chain) derives from a study of cytomegalovirus exposure and HLA in healthy donors. Findings and caveats of the study: About 87% or about 30% of the time was how often most TCR beta V segments were productive, according to an earlier analysis. Reportedly, diagnosis of cytomegalovirus status by the classifier showed high specificity and sensitivity.

Use of 60 Vbeta and 13 Jbeta primers characterized the PCR. Data came from immunoSEQ multiplex PCR; TCRdb stores just in-frame clones and leaves some out. Its clone listing holds about 130,000 clones. Worth noting for this clone: What it binds is unknown.

The CDR3 contains 14 residues. The V and J ends lost 5 bases and 0 bases respectively, with 13 bases between them. CDR1 is SQVTM and CDR2 is ANQGSEA in the germline V gene. This receptor was identified in a young man in good health and CMV-seronegative. The chain joins TRBV29-1 to TRBJ1-1, with D perhaps matching TRBD1 (5 bases). Sequencing used PBMCs. This chain's CDR3 is CSVSLRQLNTEAFF. The DNA of the CDR3 is TGCAGCGTTTCCCTCCGACAGTTGAACACTGAAGCTTTCTTT.